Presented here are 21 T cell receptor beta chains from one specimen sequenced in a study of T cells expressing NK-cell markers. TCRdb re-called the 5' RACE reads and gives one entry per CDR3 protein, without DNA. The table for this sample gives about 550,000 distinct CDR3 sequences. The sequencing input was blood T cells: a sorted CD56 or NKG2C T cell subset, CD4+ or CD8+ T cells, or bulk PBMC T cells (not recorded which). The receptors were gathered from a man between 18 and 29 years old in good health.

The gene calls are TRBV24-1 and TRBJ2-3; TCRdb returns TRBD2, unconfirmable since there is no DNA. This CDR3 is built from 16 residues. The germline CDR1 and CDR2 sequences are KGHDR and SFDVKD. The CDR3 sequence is CATSDPGTSSTDTQYF.

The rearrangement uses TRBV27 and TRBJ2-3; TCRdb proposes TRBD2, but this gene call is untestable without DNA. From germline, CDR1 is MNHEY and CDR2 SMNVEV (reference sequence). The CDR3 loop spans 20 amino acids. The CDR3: CASSPLGAGGGEATTDTQYF.

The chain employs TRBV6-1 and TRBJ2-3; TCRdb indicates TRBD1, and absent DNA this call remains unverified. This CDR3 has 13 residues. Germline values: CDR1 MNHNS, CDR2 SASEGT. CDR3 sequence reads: CASRLTHRDTQYF.

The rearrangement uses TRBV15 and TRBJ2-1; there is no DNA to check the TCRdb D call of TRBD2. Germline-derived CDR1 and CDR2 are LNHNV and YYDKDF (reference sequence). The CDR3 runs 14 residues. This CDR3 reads CATSTGDWSNEQFF.

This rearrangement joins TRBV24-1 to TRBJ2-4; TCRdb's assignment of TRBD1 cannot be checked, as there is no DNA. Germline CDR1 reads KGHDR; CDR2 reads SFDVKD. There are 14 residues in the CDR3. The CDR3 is CATSETTGGNIQYF.

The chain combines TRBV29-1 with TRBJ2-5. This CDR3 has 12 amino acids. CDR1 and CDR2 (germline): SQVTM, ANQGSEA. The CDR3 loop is CSVEWVKGTQYF.

The CDR3 sequence: CASSGTSGKETQYF. This chain uses TRBV12-3 or TRBV12-4 with TRBJ2-5; as DNA is missing, the TRBD2 call by TCRdb cannot be tested. The CDR3 spans 14 residues.

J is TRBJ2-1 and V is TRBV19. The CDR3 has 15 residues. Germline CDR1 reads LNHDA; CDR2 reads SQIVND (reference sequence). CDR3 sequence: CASRSAAATYNEQFF. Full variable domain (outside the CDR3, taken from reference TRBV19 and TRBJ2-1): DGGITQSPKYLFRKEGQNVTLSCEQNLNHDAMYWYRQDPGQGLRLIYYSQIVNDFQKGDIAEGYSVSREKKESFPLTVTSAQKNPTAFYLCASRSAAATYNEQFFGPGTRLTVL.

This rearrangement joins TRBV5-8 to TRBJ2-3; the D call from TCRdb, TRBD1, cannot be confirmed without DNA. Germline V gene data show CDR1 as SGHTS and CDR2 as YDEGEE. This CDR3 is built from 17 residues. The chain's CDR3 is CASSLGADRWGTDTQYF.

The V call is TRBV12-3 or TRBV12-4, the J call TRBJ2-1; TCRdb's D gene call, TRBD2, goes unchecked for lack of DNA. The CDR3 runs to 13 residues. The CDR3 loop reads CATSAGGLNEQFF.

The CDR3 protein is CASSPGTSGSDIQYF. The chain employs TRBV7-7 and TRBJ2-4; TCRdb reports TRBD2, a call that lacks DNA to check it against. There are 15 residues in the CDR3. CDR1 is SSHAT, CDR2 FNYEAQ, per germline (reference sequence).

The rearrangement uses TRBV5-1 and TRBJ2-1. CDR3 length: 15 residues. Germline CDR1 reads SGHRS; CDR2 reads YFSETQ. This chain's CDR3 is CASLLADGSYNEQFF. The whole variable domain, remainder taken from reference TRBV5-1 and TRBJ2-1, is KAGVTQTPRYLIKTRGQQVTLSCSPISGHRSVSWYQQTPGQGLQFLFEYFSETQRNKGNFPGRFSGRQFSNSRSEMNVSTLELGDSALYLCASLLADGSYNEQFFGPGTRLTVL.

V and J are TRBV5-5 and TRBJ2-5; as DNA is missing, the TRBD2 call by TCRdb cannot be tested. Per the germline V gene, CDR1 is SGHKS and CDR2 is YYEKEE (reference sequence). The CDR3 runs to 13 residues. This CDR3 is CASSLGEGQTQYF.

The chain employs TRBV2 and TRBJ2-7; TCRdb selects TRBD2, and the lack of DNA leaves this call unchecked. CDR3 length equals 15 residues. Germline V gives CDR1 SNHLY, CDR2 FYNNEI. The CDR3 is CASRATGTSGYEQYF.

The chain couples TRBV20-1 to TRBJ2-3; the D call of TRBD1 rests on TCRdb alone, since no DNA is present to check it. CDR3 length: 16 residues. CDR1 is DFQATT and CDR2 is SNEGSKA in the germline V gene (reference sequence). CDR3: CSAGGRSGARTDTQYF.

The CDR3 loop is CASSKATGMSYNEQFF. This rearrangement joins TRBV6-5 to TRBJ2-1; TCRdb outputs TRBD1, but without DNA this stays unchecked. This CDR3 is 16 amino acids long. The V gene's germline CDR1 is MNHEY and CDR2 SVGAGI.

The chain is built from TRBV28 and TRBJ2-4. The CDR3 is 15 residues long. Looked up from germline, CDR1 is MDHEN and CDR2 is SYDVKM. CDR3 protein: CASRPLRLAKNIQYF.

CDR3 protein: CSVEARNTYNEQFF. The chain has TRBV29-1 and TRBJ2-1. From germline, CDR1 is SQVTM and CDR2 ANQGSEA. The CDR3 has 14 residues.

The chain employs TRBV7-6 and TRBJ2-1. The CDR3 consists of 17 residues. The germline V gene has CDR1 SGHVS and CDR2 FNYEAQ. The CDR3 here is CASSLESAGSSYNEQFF.

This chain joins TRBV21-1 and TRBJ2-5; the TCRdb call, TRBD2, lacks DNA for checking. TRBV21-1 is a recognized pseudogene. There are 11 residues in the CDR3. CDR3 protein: CATASRETQYF.

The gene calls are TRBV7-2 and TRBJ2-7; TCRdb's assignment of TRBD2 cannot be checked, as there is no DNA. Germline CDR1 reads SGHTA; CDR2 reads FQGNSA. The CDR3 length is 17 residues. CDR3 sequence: CASSFPLAGPSSYEQYF. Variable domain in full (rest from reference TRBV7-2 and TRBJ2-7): GAGVSQSPSNKVTEKGKDVELRCDPISGHTALYWYRQSLGQGLEFLIYFQGNSAPDKSGLPSDRFSAERTGGSVSTLTIQRTQQEDSAVYLCASSFPLAGPSSYEQYFGPGTRLTVT.